Included here is one TCR beta chain sequence, with context. The germline V gene encodes CDR1 SGHTA and CDR2 FQGNSA. This CDR3 is built from 13 residues. The ends lost 4 bases at V and 9 bases at J; junction bases unmatched: 6. This entry is derived from a study of blood T cell repertoires in COVID-19. The overall study: COVID-19 samples, acute and convalescent, were from the United States, Italy and Spain.

How the authors handled the data: Amplified reference gene primers provided the basis for estimating nucleated cell counts. Generated by immunoSEQ multiplex PCR, the TCRdb table keeps only in-frame clones and is missing some. The V and J calls and clone size are taken from that table; D and trimming were inferred from the DNA. The table records 90,000 to 95,000 clones, around nine tenths of them present only once. The V call is TRBV7-2, the J call TRBJ2-1, with 7 nucleotides matching TRBD1. Sequenced sample: peripheral blood. This receptor was obtained from a woman over 75 with active COVID-19. The CDR3 nucleotides read TGTGCCAGCAGCTCCGGGACAGCTTCTGAGCAGTTCTTC. Its protein is CASSSGTASEQFF.